This TCR beta chain was identified in a study of shared clonotypes between healthy human individuals. Study at large: The donor group consisted of a couple of women and a few men, aged 18 to 49.

Terminally differentiated effector memory CD45RA+ cells were left out of the naive CD8 fraction, which was CD45RO-negative and positively selected for CCR7. Donors were healthy HIV-negative adults without recent acute infections or vaccinations. Note on this clone: Its matching antigen is unknown.

The study's findings and limits: In general, naive subsets displayed greater estimated richness than memory subsets did.

It was 200 to 250 ng DNA, approximately 28,000 T cell genomes, that sorted-subset replicate PCRs used. Produced via immunoSEQ multiplex PCR; TCRdb's table is partial and in-frame only. The table includes about 2.1 million clones, about 92% detected once. The CDR3 consists of 16 residues. J was trimmed by 2 bases and V by 3 bases; bases with no gene match: 4. Looked up from germline, CDR1 is SGDLS and CDR2 is YYNGEE. The receptor was derived from a man aged 18 to 30 in good health. Some clones in this sample may be carry-over from other donors' samples. J is TRBJ2-1 and V is TRBV9; 11 bases are shared with TRBD2. The specimen sequenced was naive CD8+ T cells from PBMCs. CDR3 region: CASSAGTSGPYNEQFF. Here the CDR3 DNA reads TGTGCCAGCAGCGCCGGGACTAGCGGCCCCTACAATGAGCAGTTCTTC.